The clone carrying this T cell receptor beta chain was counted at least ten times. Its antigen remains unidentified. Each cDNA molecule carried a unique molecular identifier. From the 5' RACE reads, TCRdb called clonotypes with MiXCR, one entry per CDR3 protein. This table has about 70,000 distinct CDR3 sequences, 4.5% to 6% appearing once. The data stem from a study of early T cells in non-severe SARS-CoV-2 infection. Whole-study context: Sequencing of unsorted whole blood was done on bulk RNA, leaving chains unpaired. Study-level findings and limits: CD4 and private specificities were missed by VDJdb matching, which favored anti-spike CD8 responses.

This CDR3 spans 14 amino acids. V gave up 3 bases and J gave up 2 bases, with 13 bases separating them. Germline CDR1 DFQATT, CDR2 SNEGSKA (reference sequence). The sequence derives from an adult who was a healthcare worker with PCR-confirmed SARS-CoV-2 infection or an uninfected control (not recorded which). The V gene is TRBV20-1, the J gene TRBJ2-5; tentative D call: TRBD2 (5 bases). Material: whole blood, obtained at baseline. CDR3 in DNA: TGCAGTGCTAGCCAAGCGGAGAGTCAAGAGACCCAGTACTTC. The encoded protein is CSASQAESQETQYF.